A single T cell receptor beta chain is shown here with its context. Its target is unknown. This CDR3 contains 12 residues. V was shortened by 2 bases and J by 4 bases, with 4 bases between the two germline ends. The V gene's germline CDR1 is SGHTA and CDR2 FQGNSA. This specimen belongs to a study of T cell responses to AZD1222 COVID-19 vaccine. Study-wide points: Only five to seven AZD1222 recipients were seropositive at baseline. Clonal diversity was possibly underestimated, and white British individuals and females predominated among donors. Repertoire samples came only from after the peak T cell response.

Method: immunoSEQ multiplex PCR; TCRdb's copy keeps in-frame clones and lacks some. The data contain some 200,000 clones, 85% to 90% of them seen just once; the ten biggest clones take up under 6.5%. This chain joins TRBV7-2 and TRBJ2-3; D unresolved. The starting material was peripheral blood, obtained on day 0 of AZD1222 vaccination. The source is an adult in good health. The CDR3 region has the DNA TGTGCCAGCAGCTTAAGGCCAGATACGCAGTATTTT. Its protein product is CASSLRPDTQYF.